The present T cell receptor beta chain was sequenced within a study of regulatory T cells in long-lasting Graves disease. Arm-PCR of CDR3 regions with iRepertoire HTBI primers generated TCR beta libraries. MiXCR, applied by TCRdb to the multiplex PCR reads, yields one record per CDR3 protein. The sample records 360,000 or so distinct CDR3 sequences, roughly 10% being singletons. This clonotype was seen repeatedly, ten times or more. Described time point: newly diagnosed GD, antithyroid drugs for less than 3 months. PBMCs provided the RNA from which the TCR library was made. Trimming stripped 5 bases from V and 3 bases from J, with 8 bases between. CDR3 length: 13 residues. The sample was also reused in another study, on T cells in Graves' hyperthyroidism and ophthalmopathy.

The input for sequencing was peripheral blood mononuclear cells (PBMCs), taken at new diagnosis, from a patient treated with antithyroid drugs. The sequence came from a young woman with Graves disease. The chain recombines TRBV12-3 or TRBV12-4 with TRBJ1-5; D gene uncertain. Here the CDR3 DNA reads TGTGCCAGCAGTCCAGCTGCCAATCAGCCCCAGCATTTT. Amino acid sequence: CASSPAANQPQHF.